This T cell receptor beta chain comes out of a study of T cell repertoires in cytomegalovirus infection. Turning to the study itself: In public TCR beta signatures, there were indications of both CMV infection and matching HLA type.

Trimming shortened V by 3 bases and J by 6 bases, and 21 bases separated the two germline ends. Germline CDR1 MGHRA, CDR2 YSYEKL. The CDR3 sequence is 17 residues long. As for this clonotype: Antigen specificity is unknown. This may arise from a read error, as a much more abundant clone is one base away.

MiXCR, run by TCRdb on the reads, gives a single entry per CDR3 protein. In the table there are fewer than 350,000 distinct CDR3 sequences, roughly 29% of which are singletons. The chain employs TRBV4-1 and TRBJ1-5; TRBD1 might be the D (6 bases). This receptor was taken from a human donor in good health (CMV status not recorded). Some clones in this sample may be carry-over from other donors' samples. The source material was cultured PBMCs, sampled from culture after CMV antigen stimulation. CDR3 loop: CASSQQRGLEVGQPQHF. CDR3 sequence (DNA): TGCGCCAGCAGCCAGCAAAGGGGGTTGGAAGTGGGTCAGCCCCAGCATTTT.